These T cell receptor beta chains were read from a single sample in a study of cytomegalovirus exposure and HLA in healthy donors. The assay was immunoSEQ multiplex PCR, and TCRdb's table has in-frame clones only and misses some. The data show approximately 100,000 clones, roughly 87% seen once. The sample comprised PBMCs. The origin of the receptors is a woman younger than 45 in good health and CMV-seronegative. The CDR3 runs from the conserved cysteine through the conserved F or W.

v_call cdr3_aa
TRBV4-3 CASSHSVGTGSYEQYF
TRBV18 CASSPRPEGAGNFRGAFF
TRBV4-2 CASSQESQVSEQYF
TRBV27 CASTLRTTGMLGDNEQFF
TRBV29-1 CSVVVGLAGVRYEQYF
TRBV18 CASSPQFDRAEQYF
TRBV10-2 CASRVYGTVNSPLHF
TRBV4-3 CASSGGSGATDTQYF
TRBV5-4 CASSFRGLVNTEAFF
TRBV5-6 CASSLGGGMAQHF
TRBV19 CASSILPTGRTDTQYF
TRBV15 CATSRGTEGFEGYTF
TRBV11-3 CASSLSRGTEAFF
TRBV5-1 CASSLLTVNTEAFF
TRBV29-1 CSVKGPGQGIGELFF
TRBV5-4 CASSPPSGRDNEQFF
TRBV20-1 CSASTGTRYTF
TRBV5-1 CASSHGLAGGPGGTDTQYF
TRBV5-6 CASSLKQGLYEQYF
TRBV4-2 CASSQNGGVQTGRGYTF
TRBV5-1 CASSLLGTVNSPLHF
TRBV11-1 CASSPPGGRARTDTQYF
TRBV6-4 CASKGMEPLSGTYEQYF
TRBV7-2 CASSSGGFNQPQHF
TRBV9 CASSGVARNTEAFF
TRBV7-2 CASSLRASRNTDTQYF